The following is a T cell receptor beta chain sequence with its context. Compared with the rest of its sample, this clone is medium-sized (0.01 to 0.1%). Its specific antigen is unknown. Per-nucleotide qualities are absent, and no much larger clonotype sits a single base away. Inclusive of the bounding cysteine and phenylalanine, the CDR3 is 15 residues long. CDR3 DNA only is kept here, 45 bases in frame from base 1. Via the germline V gene (reference sequence), CDR1 is SEHNR and CDR2 FQNEAQ. For this chain, trimming is 3 bases at the V end and 6 bases at the J end, and the number of junction bases without a gene match is 9. These data come from a study of OX40 agonist ivuxolimab in advanced cancers. Looking at the study overall: The costimulatory receptor OX40 (CD134) was targeted by ivuxolimab, a fully human IgG2 agonistic monoclonal antibody. In the dose-escalation cohort, roughly 82% of patients were male, and the mean age was 60 years with a range of 23 to 79. Intravenous ivuxolimab was administered to patients every 2 weeks at six dose levels: 0.01, 0.1, 0.3, 1.5, 3 and 10 mg/kg. Of the roughly 52 dose-escalation patients, hepatocellular carcinoma was present in approximately 20, melanoma in approximately 15, renal cell carcinoma in 9 and head and neck cancer in 9. Partial responses were achieved by three dose-escalation patients, of whom one had hepatocellular carcinoma and two had cutaneous melanoma. The paper covers the monotherapy dose-escalation part of the phase I ivuxolimab trial, which included N of about 50 patients. Peripheral TCRbeta sequencing was intended to test whether TCR sequence diversity was altered and clonal T-cell expansion was caused by ivuxolimab. Patients were allowed to have had prior anti-PD-1, anti-PD-L1 or anti-CTLA-4 therapy, and 40% of the dose-escalation patients had been treated with checkpoint inhibitors.

Genomic DNA was isolated from the sorted cells so that the TCRbeta CDR3 region could be sequenced. TCRbeta CDR3 regions were sequenced using the immunoSEQ Assay. Drawn from immuneACCESS, this table holds only the in-frame rearrangements with V and J called that TCRdb kept. Clones are partly lost; checked studies trace under half to an unresolved V gene and leave the rest unexplained. For this sample the table gives about 20,000 clones, of which 65% to 85% were detected only once. The biggest ten clones account for about a fifth of the sample. Results the study describes overall, beyond this receptor: Low levels of normalized T-cell clonal expansion were also shown by some nonresponding patients. After ivuxolimab, more expanded clones were found on average in CD8+ T cells than in CD4+ T cells. In partial responders in the 0.1-3.0 mg/kg groups, normalized peripheral clonal expansion was found to be among the lowest, especially among CD8+ T cells. At doses from 0.1 to 3.0 mg/kg, clonal expansion was seen in both CD4+ and CD8+ blood T cells between baseline and week 6. Antigen specificity was not determined for the clonally expanded peripheral T cells.

The trial excluded patients who had a history of autoimmune disease or who were on systemic immunosuppression. Peripheral blood for TCR sequencing was collected from all dose cohorts at baseline, on cycle 4 day 1, and on cycle 7 day 1. Samples came from an open-label, multicenter, first-in-human phase I dose-escalation trial of ivuxolimab. The trial enrolled adults with locally advanced or metastatic head and neck squamous cell, hepatocellular, melanoma or renal cell carcinoma. Before TCR sequencing, CD4+ T cells and CD8+ T cells were sorted from peripheral blood as separate populations. Rearrangement joined TRBV7-9 to TRBJ1-2; a stretch of 8 junction bases matches TRBD1. The sequences come from CD4+ or CD8+ T cells sorted from blood, collected in a trial of the OX40 agonist ivuxolimab. The sequence was obtained from an adult with an advanced solid tumor such as melanoma, head and neck, liver or kidney cancer. The nucleotide sequence reads as follows: TGTGCCAGCAGCTTTGGGACAGGTTTTTCCCATGGCTACACCTTC. It translates as CASSFGTGFSHGYTF.